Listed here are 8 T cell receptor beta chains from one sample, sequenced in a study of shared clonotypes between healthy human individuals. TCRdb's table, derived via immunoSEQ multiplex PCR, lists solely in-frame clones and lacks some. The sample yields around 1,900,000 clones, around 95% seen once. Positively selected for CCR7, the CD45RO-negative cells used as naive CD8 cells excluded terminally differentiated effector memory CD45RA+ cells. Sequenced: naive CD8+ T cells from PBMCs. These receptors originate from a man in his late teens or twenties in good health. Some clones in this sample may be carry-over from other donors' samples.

CDR3 in DNA: TGCGCCAGCAGCTTCCTTCAACTAGCGGGTTTATCCGGGGACACCGGGGAGCTGTTTTTT. This encodes CASSFLQLAGLSGDTGELFF. The V and J genes are TRBV5-1 and TRBJ2-2, with 9 bases aligning to TRBD2. CDR3 length equals 20 residues. CDR1 is SGHRS and CDR2 is YFSETQ in the germline V gene. The V and J ends lost 2 bases and 3 bases, in that order; junction bases with no gene match: 17.

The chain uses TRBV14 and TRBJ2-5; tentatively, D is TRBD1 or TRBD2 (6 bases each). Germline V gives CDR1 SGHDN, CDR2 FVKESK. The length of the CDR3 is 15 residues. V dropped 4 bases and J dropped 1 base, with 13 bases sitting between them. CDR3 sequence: CASSLTRGPQETQYF. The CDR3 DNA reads TGTGCCAGCAGCCTCACTCGGGGGCCCCAAGAGACCCAGTACTTC.

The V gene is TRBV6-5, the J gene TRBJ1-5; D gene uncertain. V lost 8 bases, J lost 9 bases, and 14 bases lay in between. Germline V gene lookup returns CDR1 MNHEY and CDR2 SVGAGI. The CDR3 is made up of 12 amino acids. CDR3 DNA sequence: TGTGCCAGCGGAGAAGCGAGGAGGCCCCAGCATTTT. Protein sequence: CASGEARRPQHF.

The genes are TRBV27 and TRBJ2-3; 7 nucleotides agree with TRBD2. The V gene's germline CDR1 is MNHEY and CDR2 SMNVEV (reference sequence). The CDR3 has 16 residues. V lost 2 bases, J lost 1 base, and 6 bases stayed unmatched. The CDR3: CASSLDRAGGTDTQYF. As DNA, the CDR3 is TGTGCCAGCAGTTTAGATCGTGCGGGAGGCACAGATACGCAGTATTTT.

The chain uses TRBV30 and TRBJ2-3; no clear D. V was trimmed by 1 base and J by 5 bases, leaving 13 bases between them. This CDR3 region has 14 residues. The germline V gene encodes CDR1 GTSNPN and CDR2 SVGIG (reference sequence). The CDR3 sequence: CAWSATYEEDTQYF. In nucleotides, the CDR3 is TGTGCCTGGAGTGCGACATATGAGGAAGATACGCAGTATTTT.

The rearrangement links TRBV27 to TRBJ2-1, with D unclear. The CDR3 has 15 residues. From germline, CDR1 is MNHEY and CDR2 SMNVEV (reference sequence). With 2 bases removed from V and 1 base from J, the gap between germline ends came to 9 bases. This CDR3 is CASSLAWSSYNEQFF. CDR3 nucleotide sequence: TGTGCCAGCAGTTTAGCCTGGTCGTCCTACAATGAGCAGTTCTTC.

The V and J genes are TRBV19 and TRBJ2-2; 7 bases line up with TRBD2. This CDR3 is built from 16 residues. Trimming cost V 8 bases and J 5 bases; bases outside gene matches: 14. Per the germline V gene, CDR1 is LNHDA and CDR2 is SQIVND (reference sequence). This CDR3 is CASLYRRERGTGELFF. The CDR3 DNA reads TGTGCCAGTCTATACAGGCGGGAGAGGGGAACCGGGGAGCTGTTTTTT.

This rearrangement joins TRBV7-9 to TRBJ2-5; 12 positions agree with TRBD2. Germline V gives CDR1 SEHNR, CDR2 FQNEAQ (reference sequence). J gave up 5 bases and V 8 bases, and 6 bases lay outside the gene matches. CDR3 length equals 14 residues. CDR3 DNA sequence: TGTGCCAGCGGATCTAGCGGGAGGGATGAGACCCAGTACTTC. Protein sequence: CASGSSGRDETQYF.